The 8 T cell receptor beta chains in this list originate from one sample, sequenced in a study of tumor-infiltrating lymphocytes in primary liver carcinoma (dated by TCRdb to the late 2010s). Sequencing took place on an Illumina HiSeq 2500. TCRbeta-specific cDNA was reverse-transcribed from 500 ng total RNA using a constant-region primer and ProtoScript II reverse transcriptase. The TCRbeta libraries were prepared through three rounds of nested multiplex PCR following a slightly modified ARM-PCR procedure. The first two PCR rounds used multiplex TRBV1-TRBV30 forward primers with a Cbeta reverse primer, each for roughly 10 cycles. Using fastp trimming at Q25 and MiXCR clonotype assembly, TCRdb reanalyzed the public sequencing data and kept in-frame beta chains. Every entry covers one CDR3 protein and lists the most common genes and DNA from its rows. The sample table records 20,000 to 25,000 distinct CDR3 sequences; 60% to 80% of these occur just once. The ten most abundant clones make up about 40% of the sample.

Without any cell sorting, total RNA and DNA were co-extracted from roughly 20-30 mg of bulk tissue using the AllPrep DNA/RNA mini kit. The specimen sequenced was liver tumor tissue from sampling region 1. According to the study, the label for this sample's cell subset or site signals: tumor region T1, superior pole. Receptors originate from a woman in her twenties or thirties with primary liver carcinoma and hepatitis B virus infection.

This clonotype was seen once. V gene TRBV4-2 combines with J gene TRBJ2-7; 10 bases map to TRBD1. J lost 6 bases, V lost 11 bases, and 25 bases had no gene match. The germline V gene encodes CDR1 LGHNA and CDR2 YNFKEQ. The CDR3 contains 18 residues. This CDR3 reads CAGNQEYLGQGGPREQYF. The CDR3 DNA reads TGTGCCGGCAACCAGGAATACCTAGGACAGGGGGGACCGCGCGAGCAGTACTTC.

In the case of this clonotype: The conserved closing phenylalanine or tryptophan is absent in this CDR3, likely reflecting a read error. The CDR3 DNA reads as TGTGCCAGTAGTTCAACGGGACACGGCTTCTTGGATGTGCAGTTCTCA. Its protein is CASSSTGHGFLDVQFS. This rearrangement joins TRBV11-3 to TRBJ2-1, with D possibly matching TRBD1 (6 bases). Between the trimmed V and J ends, which lost 9 bases and 12 bases, there was a span of 30 bases. The CDR3 extends over 16 amino acids. The germline CDR1 and CDR2 sequences are SGHNT and YENEEA.

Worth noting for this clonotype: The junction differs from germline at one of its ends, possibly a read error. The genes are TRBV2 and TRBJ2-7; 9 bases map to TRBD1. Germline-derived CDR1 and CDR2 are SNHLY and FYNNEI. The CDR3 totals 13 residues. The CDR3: CASKRTGEYEQYF. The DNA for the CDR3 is TGTGCTAGCAAGAGGACAGGGGAATACGAGCAGTACTTC.

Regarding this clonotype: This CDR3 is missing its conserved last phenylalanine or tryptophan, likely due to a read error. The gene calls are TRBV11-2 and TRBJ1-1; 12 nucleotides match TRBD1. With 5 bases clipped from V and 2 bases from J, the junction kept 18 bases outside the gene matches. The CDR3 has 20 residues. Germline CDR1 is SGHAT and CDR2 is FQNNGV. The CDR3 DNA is TGTGCCAGCAGCGCTCGGGACAGGGGGCGCAAGAGATGGGGTAACACTGAAGCTTTCTCT. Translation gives CASSARDRGRKRWGNTEAFS.

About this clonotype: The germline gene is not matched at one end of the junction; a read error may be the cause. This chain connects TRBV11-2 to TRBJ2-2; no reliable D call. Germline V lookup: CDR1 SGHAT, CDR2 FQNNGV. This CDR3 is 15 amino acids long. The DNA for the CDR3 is TGTGCCAGCAGCTTAAATCGCACTGTAACCGGAGAGCTGTTTTTT. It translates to CASSLNRTVTGELFF.

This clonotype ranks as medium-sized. DNA for the CDR3: TGTGCCAGCAGGACAGGGGGTGCAAACACTGAAGCTTTCTTT. Its protein product is CASRTGGANTEAFF. V gene TRBV13 combines with J gene TRBJ1-1; the match to TRBD1 covers 9 bases. The germline V gene encodes CDR1 PRHDT and CDR2 FYEKMQ (reference sequence). After removal of 6 bases from V and 2 bases from J, the junction contained 4 bases not matched to a gene. CDR3 size: 14 residues. Full variable domain (missing parts from reference TRBV13 and TRBJ1-1): AAGVIQSPRHLIKEKRETATLKCYPIPRHDTVYWYQQGPGQDPQFLISFYEKMQSDKGSIPDRFSAQQFSDYHSELNMSSLELGDSALYFCASRTGGANTEAFFGQGTRLTVV.

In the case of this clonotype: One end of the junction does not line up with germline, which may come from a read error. The CDR3 loop reads CASSVLAGGPRSNTGELLF. In DNA, the CDR3 is TGCGCCAGCAGCGTACTAGCGGGGGGGCCCCGTTCAAACACCGGGGAGCTGCTTTTT. The chain links TRBV4-3 to TRBJ2-2; 13 nucleotides line up with TRBD2. The CDR3 is 19 residues long. The germline CDR1 and CDR2 sequences are LGHNA and YSLEER.

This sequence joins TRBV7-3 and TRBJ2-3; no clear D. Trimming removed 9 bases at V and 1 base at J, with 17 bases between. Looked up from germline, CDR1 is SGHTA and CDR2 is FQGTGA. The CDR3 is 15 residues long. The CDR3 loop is CASNPYIGGTDTQYF. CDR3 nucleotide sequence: TGTGCCAGTAACCCCTATATAGGCGGCACAGATACGCAGTATTTT.